Presented here are 28 T cell receptor beta chains from one specimen sequenced in a study of blood T cell repertoires in COVID-19. TCRdb's copy holds only in-frame clones and misses some; the assay was immunoSEQ multiplex PCR. The sample lists 310,000 or so clones; roughly 90% were seen once. What was sequenced was peripheral blood. These receptors came from a man aged 30-40 years with COVID-19, enrolled during active disease.

Worth noting for this clone: This sample also contains other DNA sequences that code for the same CDR3. The CDR3 loop is CASSISGTGGYEQYF. CDR3 sequence (DNA): TGTGCCAGTAGTATCTCTGGGACAGGGGGCTACGAGCAGTACTTC. This chain uses TRBV19 with TRBJ2-7; 11 bases match TRBD1. In germline, CDR1 is LNHDA, CDR2 SQIVND (reference sequence). The CDR3 covers 15 residues. V gave up 3 bases and J gave up 3 bases; unmatched junction bases: 4.

This clone was counted a single time. J is TRBJ2-2 and V is TRBV6-5; D not resolved. The CDR3 contains 16 residues. Germline V gene lookup returns CDR1 MNHEY and CDR2 SVGAGI. V was shortened by 0 bases and J by 4 bases, with 12 bases between the two germline ends. CDR3 DNA: TGTGCCAGCAGTTACTCGTTCGGAGCTTTCACCGGGGAGCTGTTTTTT. Amino acid sequence: CASSYSFGAFTGELFF.

This clone was picked up a small number of times. The chain uses TRBV4-3 and TRBJ1-2; possible D gene TRBD1, 5 bases. V lost 4 bases and J lost 3, with 12 bases in between. The CDR3 sequence is 14 residues long. CDR1 and CDR2 (germline): LGHNA, YSLEER. In nucleotides, the CDR3 is TGCGCCAGCAGCCCCCTAGACAGTGACTATGGCTACACCTTC. Amino acids: CASSPLDSDYGYTF.

The genes are TRBV7-3 and TRBJ2-1, with 12 bases identical to TRBD1. Germline V gene data show CDR1 as SGHTA and CDR2 as FQGTGA. CDR3 length: 17 amino acids. With 5 bases clipped from V and 6 bases from J, the junction kept 11 bases outside the gene matches. The CDR3 loop reads CASSLNPGQGAVNEQFF. For the CDR3, the DNA is TGTGCCAGCAGCCTCAACCCGGGACAGGGGGCAGTCAATGAGCAGTTCTTC.

The chain joins TRBV7-9 to TRBJ1-2, with 10 nucleotides matching TRBD1. Germline V gene lookup returns CDR1 SEHNR and CDR2 FQNEAQ (reference sequence). This CDR3 comprises 14 residues. The V segment lost 5 bases and the J segment 4 bases; nucleotides outside the gene matches: 4. DNA of the CDR3: TGTGCCAGCAGCCGGACAGGGGGTCGCTATGGCTACACCTTC. It encodes CASSRTGGRYGYTF.

V is TRBV5-4 and J is TRBJ1-2; no clear D. The CDR3 length is 14 residues. V lost 1 base and J 2 bases, leaving 9 bases between the germline ends. CDR1 is SGHNT and CDR2 is YYREEE in the germline V gene (reference sequence). The DNA for the CDR3 is TGTGCCAGCAGCTTGACGTGGCAGAACTATGGCTACACCTTC. Translated, it gives CASSLTWQNYGYTF.

This clone occurred once. The V call is TRBV27, the J call TRBJ1-1, with TRBD1 identical over 10 bases. Trimming cost V 8 bases and J 4 bases; bases outside gene matches: 1. Germline CDR1 reads MNHEY; CDR2 reads SMNVEV (reference sequence). This CDR3 is built from 12 residues. Here the CDR3 DNA reads TGTGCCAGCCGGACAGGGGGCACTGAAGCTTTCTTT. Its protein is CASRTGGTEAFF.

This clone occurred many times. The chain combines TRBV5-1 with TRBJ2-7, with 7 bases fitting TRBD2. The CDR3 spans 14 residues. J gave up 2 bases and V 1 base, and 3 bases lay outside the gene matches. Germline V CDR1 and CDR2: SGHRS, YFSETQ. DNA of the CDR3: TGCGCCAGCAGCTTGAGCGGGATGCCCTACGAGCAGTACTTC. Amino acids: CASSLSGMPYEQYF.

This sequence joins TRBV12-3 or TRBV12-4 and TRBJ1-2, with 8 bases matching TRBD1. This CDR3 region has 13 residues. V lost 5 bases, J lost 4 bases, and 3 bases stayed unmatched. The CDR3 DNA sequence: TGTGCCAGCAGTCAGACAGGGGCCTATGGCTACACCTTC. It specifies CASSQTGAYGYTF.

V gene TRBV28 combines with J gene TRBJ1-6, with unresolved D. V shed 4 bases and J shed 7 bases, with 23 bases lying between them. Germline V gene data show CDR1 as MDHEN and CDR2 as SYDVKM. This CDR3 has 18 amino acids. The CDR3 protein is CASSYILMRGPVNSPLHF. In DNA, the CDR3 is TGTGCCAGCAGTTATATCCTGATGCGAGGGCCCGTAAATTCACCCCTCCACTTT.

In its sample, this clone was seen a few times. J is TRBJ1-4 and V is TRBV2, with D possibly TRBD1 on 5 matching bases. This CDR3 region has 15 residues. V was pared by 4 bases and J by 8 bases, with 17 bases between. Germline lookup yields CDR1 SNHLY and CDR2 FYNNEI. CDR3 sequence: CASSGERGEEEKLFF. In DNA form, the CDR3 reads TGTGCCAGCAGTGGAGAGAGAGGGGAGGAGGAAAAACTGTTTTTT.

The chain joins TRBV28 to TRBJ2-5; TRBD1 agrees at 8 bases. CDR3 length: 15 amino acids. V was pared by 6 bases and J by 5 bases, with 11 bases of the junction left unmatched. The germline gives CDR1 MDHEN, CDR2 SYDVKM. Written as DNA, the CDR3 is TGTGCCAGCAGGATACGTCAGGGGGCTTGGGAGACCCAGTACTTC. Translated: CASRIRQGAWETQYF.

The chain is built from TRBV23-1 and TRBJ1-2; 8 bases are shared with TRBD1. TRBV23-1 belongs to the ORF category, with a function that is uncertain. The CDR3 consists of 19 residues. The ends lost 0 bases at V and 0 bases at J; junction bases unmatched: 12. The CDR3 spells CASSQSKAAGGDPNYGYTF. The CDR3 DNA is TGCGCCAGCAGTCAATCGAAGGCGGCAGGGGGCGATCCTAACTATGGCTACACCTTC.

The rearrangement uses TRBV6-1 and TRBJ2-3; D perhaps matches TRBD2 (5 bases). V was trimmed by 3 bases and J by 6 bases, leaving 22 bases between them. The CDR3 totals 17 residues. Germline V gives CDR1 MNHNS, CDR2 SASEGT. CDR3 sequence (DNA): TGTGCCAGCAGTGAGGGTTCCGGGCCTCCGGGATGGGATACGCAGTATTTT. Amino acids: CASSEGSGPPGWDTQYF.

This chain joins TRBV6-2 or TRBV6-3 and TRBJ1-5, with 7 bases fitting TRBD1. Germline V gene sequence: CDR1 MNHEY, CDR2 SVGEGT. V lost 4 bases and J lost 0; bases outside the gene matches: 3. CDR3 size: 15 residues. The CDR3 sequence: CASSWDSYSNQPQHF. The CDR3 bases are TGTGCCAGCAGTTGGGACAGCTATAGCAATCAGCCCCAGCATTTT.

The V gene is TRBV16, the J gene TRBJ1-1, with D uncertain. The V end lost 4 bases, the J end lost 5 bases, and 11 bases lay between the germline ends. The V gene's germline CDR1 is KGHSY and CDR2 FQNENV. This CDR3 spans 13 amino acids. The CDR3 sequence is CASSPSGGTEAFF. DNA for the CDR3: TGTGCCAGCAGCCCTAGCGGAGGAACTGAAGCTTTCTTT.

The sample holds one count of this clone. V and J are TRBV13 and TRBJ1-2, with D perhaps TRBD1 (6 bases). Trimming left V 9 bases short and J 4 bases short, with 21 bases between. Germline-derived CDR1 and CDR2 are PRHDT and FYEKMQ (reference sequence). This CDR3 contains 15 residues. The CDR3 DNA reads TGTGCCAGTACCCTGTCCCAGGGGCGCTCCTATGGCTACACCTTC. Translated, it gives CASTLSQGRSYGYTF.

This clone was observed at least ten times. The rearrangement uses TRBV28 and TRBJ2-7, with D possibly matching TRBD2 (5 bases). Trimming pared 3 bases from V and 5 bases from J, leaving 14 bases between. Looked up from germline, CDR1 is MDHEN and CDR2 is SYDVKM. The CDR3 has 14 amino acids. The CDR3 protein is CASSFVSGTDEQYF. In DNA, the CDR3 is TGTGCCAGCAGTTTTGTTTCGGGAACTGACGAGCAGTACTTC.

The CDR3 sequence is CASSQVSGTGKDTF. CDR3 nucleotide sequence: TGCGCCAGCAGCCAGGTCTCGGGGACAGGGAAGGACACCTTC. The chain is built from TRBV4-1 and TRBJ1-2; 9 positions match TRBD1. Germline values: CDR1 MGHRA, CDR2 YSYEKL. J lost 12 bases, V lost 3 bases, and 11 bases had no gene match. CDR3 size: 14 residues.

The J gene is TRBJ2-7, the V gene TRBV6-5; TRBD1 agrees at 7 bases. V lost 7 bases and J lost 3; bases outside the gene matches: 9. The germline CDR1 and CDR2 sequences are MNHEY and SVGAGI. The CDR3 extends over 14 amino acids. The CDR3 bases are TGTGCCAGCACCGCCGGGACAGAAGACTACGAGCAGTACTTC. It encodes CASTAGTEDYEQYF.

The J gene is TRBJ2-5, the V gene TRBV6-5; possibly TRBD2 for D (6 bases). This CDR3 is 14 amino acids long. The V and J ends lost 2 bases and 5 bases respectively, with 12 bases between them. Germline CDR1 is MNHEY and CDR2 is SVGAGI. The chain's CDR3 is CASSYRGRGETQYF. The CDR3 region has the DNA TGTGCCAGCAGTTACAGGGGCCGGGGGGAGACCCAGTACTTC.

V and J are TRBV29-1 and TRBJ1-2; 9 bases align to TRBD1. J gave up 5 bases and V 4 bases, and 11 bases lay outside the gene matches. Germline V gives CDR1 SQVTM, CDR2 ANQGSEA. This CDR3 comprises 15 residues. The CDR3 DNA sequence: TGCAGCGTTGGTGCTCGACAGGGGGGGATGTATGGCTACACCTTC. Amino acids: CSVGARQGGMYGYTF.

The chain employs TRBV6-2 or TRBV6-3 and TRBJ2-2; no definite D call. The length of the CDR3 is 16 residues. Trimming took 2 bases from V and 1 from J, leaving 11 bases between them. The V gene's germline CDR1 is MNHEY and CDR2 SVGEGT. Here the CDR3 reads CASSYASSQNTGELFF. In DNA, the CDR3 is TGTGCCAGCAGTTACGCGTCTAGTCAGAACACCGGGGAGCTGTTTTTT.

Here the CDR3 DNA reads TGTGCCACCTCGGGGCCAAATGAAAAACTGTTTTTT. Its protein is CATSGPNEKLFF. This sequence joins TRBV18 and TRBJ1-4; weak D call: TRBD1 (5 bases). The V gene's germline CDR1 is KGHSH and CDR2 LQKENI. Trimming pared 10 bases from V and 5 bases from J, leaving 11 bases between. CDR3 size: 12 residues.

The rearrangement uses TRBV11-3 and TRBJ2-1; TRBD2 matches 9 bases. V shed 0 bases and J 5 bases; nucleotides not matched to a gene: 5. Germline CDR1 and CDR2: SGHNT and YENEEA. This CDR3 spans 16 amino acids. In DNA, the CDR3 is TGTGCCAGCAGCTTAGATAGCGGGAGAAGACACAATGAGCAGTTCTTC. It translates to CASSLDSGRRHNEQFF.

The chain couples TRBV10-3 to TRBJ1-5; maybe TRBD1 (5 bases). The CDR3 contains 18 residues. The ends were cut back, 3 bases at V and 7 bases at J, with 25 bases in the middle. Germline V gene sequence: CDR1 ENHRY, CDR2 SYGVKD. CDR3 amino acids: CAISDPPGGGINLQPQHF. The DNA for the CDR3 is TGTGCCATCAGTGATCCCCCGGGGGGTGGGATTAATTTGCAGCCCCAGCATTTT.

V usage is TRBV6-5 and J usage is TRBJ1-1; a weak D match, TRBD1 (5 bases). The CDR3 has 13 amino acids. Germline V gene lookup returns CDR1 MNHEY and CDR2 SVGAGI. V lost 6 bases to trimming and J lost 14 bases, with 22 bases between them. CDR3 sequence (DNA): TGTGCCAGCAGGAGGAGACAGACCCAGCCCTCCTTCTTT. Its translation: CASRRRQTQPSFF.

The DNA for the CDR3 is TGTGCCAGCAGCACCCAACAAGGGGGCAGAGAAAAACTGTTTTTT. Amino acids: CASSTQQGGREKLFF. V usage is TRBV5-4 and J usage is TRBJ1-4; 7 nucleotides agree with TRBD1. Germline-derived CDR1 and CDR2 are SGHNT and YYREEE (reference sequence). CDR3 length: 15 residues. J was trimmed by 8 bases and V by 4 bases; bases with no gene match: 11. Variable domain in full (rest from reference TRBV5-4 and TRBJ1-4): ETGVTQSPTHLIKTRGQQVTLRCSSQSGHNTVSWYQQALGQGPQFIFQYYREEENGRGNFPPRFSGLQFPNYSSELNVNALELDDSALYLCASSTQQGGREKLFFGSGTQLSVL.